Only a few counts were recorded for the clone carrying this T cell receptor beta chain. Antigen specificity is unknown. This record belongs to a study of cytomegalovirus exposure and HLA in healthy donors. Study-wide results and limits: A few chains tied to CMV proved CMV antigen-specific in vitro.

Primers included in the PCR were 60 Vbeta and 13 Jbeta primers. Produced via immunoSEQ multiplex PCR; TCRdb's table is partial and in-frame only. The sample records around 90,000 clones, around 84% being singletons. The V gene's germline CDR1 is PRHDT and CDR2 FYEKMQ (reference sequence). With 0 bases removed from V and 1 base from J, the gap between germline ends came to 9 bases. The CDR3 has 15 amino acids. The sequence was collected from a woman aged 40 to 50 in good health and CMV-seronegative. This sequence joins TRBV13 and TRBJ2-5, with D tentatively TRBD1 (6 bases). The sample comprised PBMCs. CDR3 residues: CASSLGGASQETQYF. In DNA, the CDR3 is TGTGCCAGCAGCTTAGGGGGGGCTAGCCAAGAGACCCAGTACTTC. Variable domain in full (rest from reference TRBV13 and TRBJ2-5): AAGVIQSPRHLIKEKRETATLKCYPIPRHDTVYWYQQGPGQDPQFLISFYEKMQSDKGSIPDRFSAQQFSDYHSELNMSSLELGDSALYFCASSLGGASQETQYFGPGTRLLVL.